This T cell receptor (beta chain) was recorded in a study of Ad26.COV2.S vaccination and SARS-CoV-2 variants. For the study at large: Intramuscular Ad26.COV2.S doses were given once or twice, 56 days apart.

Germline V gives CDR1 LGHNA, CDR2 YSLEER. Trimming stripped 0 bases from V and 4 bases from J, with 12 bases between. This CDR3 has 15 residues. This sample's treatment: around 19 received Ad26.COV2.S at low or high dose, single or two shots; about 5 received placebo; per-sample allocation not given. Each sample was drawn 63 days after the first injection (of vaccine or placebo). Study-level results: An underestimation of total T cell responses may have resulted from the TCR breadth and depth analyses. Reportedly, after vaccination the spike-specific CD8+ and CD4+ T cell responses displayed substantial breadth. The study found similar non-spike TCR breadth in vaccine and placebo recipients.

Only in-frame clones appear in the TCRdb table, and some are missing; sequencing was by immunoSEQ multiplex PCR. The table lists 320,000 or so clones, under 90% of them singletons. Worth noting for this clone: What it binds is not known.

This clonotype originated in a person between 18 and 65 years old who received the Ad26.COV2.S COVID-19 vaccine or a placebo. The sample was peripheral blood, taken in a trial of Ad26.COV2.S vaccine versus placebo. The chain couples TRBV4-3 to TRBJ1-2, with unresolved D. The CDR3 DNA reads TGCGCCAGCAGCCAAGATGCGACTGTGGGCTATGGCTACACCTTC. Its protein product is CASSQDATVGYGYTF.